The 14 T cell receptor beta chains given below trace back to one sample, sequenced in a study of identical twins. Each CDR3 protein is one row after TCRdb ran MiXCR on the 5' RACE reads. The sample lists just over 500,000 distinct CDR3 sequences; roughly a fifth were seen once. This sample was also put to use in a study of T cells expressing NK-cell markers.

The sequenced sample consisted of CD4+ T cells sorted from blood. These receptors were taken from a woman between 18 and 29 years old in good health.

Many counts were recorded for this clonotype. The chain combines TRBV20-1 with TRBJ2-2, with TRBD2 matching over 9 bases. The CDR3 runs to 15 residues. Germline trimming cut 5 bases from V and 5 bases from J; bases unmatched to any gene: 9. CDR1 is DFQATT, CDR2 SNEGSKA, per germline (reference sequence). CDR3 sequence: CSASEGLAGTGELFF. CDR3 nucleotide sequence: TGCAGTGCTTCCGAGGGGCTAGCGGGGACCGGGGAGCTGTTTTTT.

This clonotype was seen repeatedly, ten times or more. The chain has TRBV12-3 or TRBV12-4 and TRBJ2-2; tentatively, D is TRBD1 (5 bases). The CDR3 consists of 14 residues. Trimming left V 8 bases short and J 2 bases short, with 12 bases between. The CDR3: CASYSGQNTGELFF. In DNA, the CDR3 is TGTGCCAGCTATTCAGGGCAAAACACCGGGGAGCTGTTTTTT.

This sequence joins TRBV27 and TRBJ2-3, with 9 nucleotides matching TRBD2. Germline assignment: CDR1 MNHEY and CDR2 SMNVEV (reference sequence). The CDR3 covers 17 residues. The junction had 12 bases not matched to a gene; V was cut back by 6 bases and J by 2 bases. Here the CDR3 DNA reads TGTGCCAGCAGCTCCAGACGGGGCGGGGGGGCCACAGATACGCAGTATTTT. It is translated as CASSSRRGGGATDTQYF.

The V call is TRBV12-3 or TRBV12-4, the J call TRBJ2-2; D possibly matches TRBD1 or TRBD2 (5 bases each). V lost 1 base to trimming and J lost 1 base, with 7 bases between them. The CDR3 has 15 amino acids. The DNA for the CDR3 is TGTGCCAGCAGTTTAGGGGACCTGAACACCGGGGAGCTGTTTTTT. Its translation is CASSLGDLNTGELFF.

This chain joins TRBV2 and TRBJ2-1, with D perhaps given as TRBD1 or TRBD2 (5 bases each). This CDR3 contains 12 residues. Germline CDR1 is SNHLY and CDR2 is FYNNEI. The V and J ends lost 6 bases and 10 bases respectively, with 13 bases between them. In DNA form, the CDR3 reads TGTGCCAGCAGGAAAGTTCGGGACGAGCAGTTCTTC. Amino acid sequence: CASRKVRDEQFF.

This clonotype has a handful of counts. The CDR3 sequence: CASGDGGTEAFF. The CDR3 DNA is TGTGCCAGTGGAGACGGAGGCACTGAAGCTTTCTTT. The V and J genes are TRBV12-3 or TRBV12-4 and TRBJ1-1; D unresolved. There are 12 residues in the CDR3. The V gene lost 9 bases and the J gene lost 4 bases, with 12 bases spanning the gap.

The chain uses TRBV11-2 and TRBJ2-1, with 10 nucleotides matching TRBD2. V shed 2 bases, J shed 7 bases, and the junction held 14 bases outside the gene matches. The CDR3 has 18 amino acids. The V gene's germline CDR1 is SGHAT and CDR2 FQNNGV. CDR3 coding DNA: TGTGCCAGCAGCTTACCCCTTTTAGCGGGAGGCGCGATAAATGAGCAGTTCTTC. It encodes CASSLPLLAGGAINEQFF.

This clonotype turned up a few times. The rearrangement joins TRBV11-2 to TRBJ2-2, with D hard to call. Germline CDR1 reads SGHAT; CDR2 reads FQNNGV. V lost 1 base, J lost 2 bases, and 5 bases lay in between. This CDR3 contains 14 residues. CDR3: CASSLGHNTGELFF. The CDR3 DNA reads as TGTGCCAGCAGCTTAGGCCACAACACCGGGGAGCTGTTTTTT.

This clonotype was observed a handful of times. This sequence joins TRBV12-2 and TRBJ2-3; TRBD2 was called by the table and not checked on the DNA. TRBV12-2 is a known pseudogene. CDR3 length: 14 amino acids. CDR3: CASRGLIGGDTQYF. CDR3 coding DNA: TGTGCAAGTCGCGGACTGATAGGCGGGGATACGCAGTATTTT.

This clonotype was picked up a small number of times. This chain uses TRBV20-1 with TRBJ2-3; D is undetermined. Trimming cost V 3 bases and J 2 bases, with 12 bases left between them. Germline values: CDR1 DFQATT, CDR2 SNEGSKA (reference sequence). The CDR3 extends over 14 amino acids. The CDR3: CSASHRVPTDTQYF. The CDR3 nucleotides read TGCAGTGCTAGTCATCGCGTCCCCACAGATACGCAGTATTTT.

This clonotype was observed a handful of times. V gene TRBV20-1 combines with J gene TRBJ2-5; TRBD2 agrees at 11 bases. CDR1 is DFQATT and CDR2 is SNEGSKA in the germline V gene (reference sequence). The CDR3 totals 18 residues. J was trimmed by 0 bases and V by 1 base; bases with no gene match: 10. The DNA for the CDR3 is TGCAGTGCTAGAGCGAATCTAGCGGGAGGAATAAACCAAGAGACCCAGTACTTC. Amino acid sequence: CSARANLAGGINQETQYF.

This clonotype was picked up a small number of times. The chain links TRBV20-1 to TRBJ1-2, with 9 bases lining up with TRBD1. Per germline, CDR1 DFQATT and CDR2 SNEGSKA (reference sequence). The CDR3 runs 14 residues. Trimming took 6 bases from V and 6 from J; bases not matched to a gene: 11. CDR3 in DNA: TGCAGTGCGCTAACAGGGGGCGCTCGAAATGGCTACACCTTC. Residues: CSALTGGARNGYTF.

This chain joins TRBV5-1 and TRBJ2-5, with TRBD2 matching over 11 bases. Germline V gene lookup returns CDR1 SGHRS and CDR2 YFSETQ. CDR3 length equals 16 residues. J was trimmed by 4 bases and V by 4 bases; bases with no gene match: 9. The CDR3 region has the DNA TGCGCCAGCAGCCTCGGGACTAGCGGACGATCAGAGACCCAGTACTTC. Protein sequence: CASSLGTSGRSETQYF. The full variable domain, rest sourced from reference TRBV5-1 and TRBJ2-5, is KAGVTQTPRYLIKTRGQQVTLSCSPISGHRSVSWYQQTPGQGLQFLFEYFSETQRNKGNFPGRFSGRQFSNSRSEMNVSTLELGDSALYLCASSLGTSGRSETQYFGPGTRLLVL.

The CDR3 nucleotides read TGCGCCAGCAGCCAAGATTTAGGCGGAGCGGACACAGATACGCAGTATTTT. It translates to CASSQDLGGADTDTQYF. The chain joins TRBV4-3 to TRBJ2-3; D may be TRBD2 (5 bases). This CDR3 is 17 amino acids long. V dropped 0 bases and J dropped 2 bases, with 15 bases sitting between them. Germline CDR1 is LGHNA and CDR2 is YSLEER.